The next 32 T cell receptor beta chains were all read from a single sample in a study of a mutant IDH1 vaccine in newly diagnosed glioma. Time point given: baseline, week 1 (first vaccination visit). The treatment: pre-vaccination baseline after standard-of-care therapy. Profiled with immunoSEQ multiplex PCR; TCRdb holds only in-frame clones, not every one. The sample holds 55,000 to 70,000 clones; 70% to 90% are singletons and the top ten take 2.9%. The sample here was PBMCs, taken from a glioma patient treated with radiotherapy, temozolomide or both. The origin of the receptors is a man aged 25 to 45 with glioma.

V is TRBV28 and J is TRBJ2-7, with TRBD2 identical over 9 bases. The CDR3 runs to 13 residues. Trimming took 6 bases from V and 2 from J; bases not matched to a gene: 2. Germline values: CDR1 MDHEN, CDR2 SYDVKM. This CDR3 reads CASSRTSAYEQYF. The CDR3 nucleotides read TGTGCCAGCAGCCGGACTAGCGCCTACGAGCAGTACTTC.

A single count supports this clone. Here the CDR3 reads CASSLTGTGPSNEKLFF. The CDR3 DNA follows: TGTGCCAGCAGTTTAACCGGGACAGGGCCATCTAATGAAAAACTGTTTTTT. The gene calls are TRBV11-2 and TRBJ1-4; 9 bases agree with TRBD1. CDR1 SGHAT and CDR2 FQNNGV come from the germline V gene. The CDR3 is made up of 17 amino acids. V dropped 6 bases and J dropped 3; count of bases not matched to a gene: 11.

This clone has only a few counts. CDR3 residues: CASSLGSWGNQPQHF. CDR3 DNA sequence: TGTGCCAGCAGCTTAGGGTCCTGGGGCAATCAGCCCCAGCATTTT. The chain combines TRBV7-9 with TRBJ1-5; D is ambiguous. There are 15 residues in the CDR3. V lost 1 base to trimming and J lost 2 bases, with 9 bases between them. Germline V CDR1 and CDR2: SEHNR, FQNEAQ (reference sequence).

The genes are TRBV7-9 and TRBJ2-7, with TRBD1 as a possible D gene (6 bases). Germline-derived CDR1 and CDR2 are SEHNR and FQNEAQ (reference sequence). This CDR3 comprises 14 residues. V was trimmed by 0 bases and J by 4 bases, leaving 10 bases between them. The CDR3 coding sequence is TGTGCCAGCAGCTTAGCCGGACAGTTGTACGAGCAGTACTTC. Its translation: CASSLAGQLYEQYF.

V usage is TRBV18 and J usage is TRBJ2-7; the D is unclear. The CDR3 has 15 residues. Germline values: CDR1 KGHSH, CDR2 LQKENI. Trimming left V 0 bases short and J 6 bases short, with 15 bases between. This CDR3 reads CASSPPGRNDPEQYF. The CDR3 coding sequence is TGTGCCAGCTCACCACCGGGAAGAAACGACCCCGAGCAGTACTTC.

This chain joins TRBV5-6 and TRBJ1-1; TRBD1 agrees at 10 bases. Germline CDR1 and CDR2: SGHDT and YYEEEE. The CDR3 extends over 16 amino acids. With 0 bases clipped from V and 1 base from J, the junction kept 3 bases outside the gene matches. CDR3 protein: CASSLGGQGTNTEAFF. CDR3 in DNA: TGTGCCAGCAGCTTGGGGGGACAGGGGACGAACACTGAAGCTTTCTTT.

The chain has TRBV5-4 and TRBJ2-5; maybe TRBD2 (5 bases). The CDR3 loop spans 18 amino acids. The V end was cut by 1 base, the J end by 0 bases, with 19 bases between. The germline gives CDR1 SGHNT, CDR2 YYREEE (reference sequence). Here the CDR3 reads CASSLLGLGLTNQETQYF. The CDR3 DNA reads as TGTGCCAGCAGCTTGTTGGGTTTGGGGTTGACTAACCAAGAGACCCAGTACTTC.

The DNA of the CDR3 is TGTGCCAGCAGCCGTACCTCGCCGGGGAGGCGCACAGATACGCAGTATTTT. Translating gives CASSRTSPGRRTDTQYF. The chain links TRBV28 to TRBJ2-3; D is possibly TRBD2 (6 bases). Germline CDR1 and CDR2: MDHEN and SYDVKM. With 6 bases removed from V and 1 base from J, the gap between germline ends came to 20 bases. The CDR3 contains 17 residues.

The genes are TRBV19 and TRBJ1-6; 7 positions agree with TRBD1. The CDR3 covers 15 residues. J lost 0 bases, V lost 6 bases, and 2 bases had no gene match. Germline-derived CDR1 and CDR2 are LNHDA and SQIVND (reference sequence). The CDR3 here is CASRTGSSYNSPLHF. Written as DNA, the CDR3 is TGTGCCAGTAGGACAGGGAGCTCCTATAATTCACCCCTCCACTTT.

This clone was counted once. The CDR3 sequence is CASSPGGEQYF. Written as DNA, the CDR3 is TGTGCCAGCAGTCCTGGAGGCGAGCAGTACTTC. The chain links TRBV5-4 to TRBJ2-7, with D perhaps TRBD2 (5 bases). The germline V gene encodes CDR1 SGHNT and CDR2 YYREEE (reference sequence). CDR3 length equals 11 residues. V was shortened by 5 bases and J by 6 bases, with 9 bases between the two germline ends.

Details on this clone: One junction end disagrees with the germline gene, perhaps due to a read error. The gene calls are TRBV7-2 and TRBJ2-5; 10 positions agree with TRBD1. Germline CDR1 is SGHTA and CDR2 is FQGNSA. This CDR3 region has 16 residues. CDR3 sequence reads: CAGSLVGTGAKKTQYF. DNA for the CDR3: TGTGCCGGCAGCTTAGTTGGGACAGGGGCAAAGAAGACCCAGTACTTC. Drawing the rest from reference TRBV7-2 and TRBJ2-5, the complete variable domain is GAGVSQSPSNKVTEKGKDVELRCDPISGHTALYWYRQSLGQGLEFLIYFQGNSAPDKSGLPSDRFSAERTGGSVSTLTIQRTQQEDSAVYLCAGSLVGTGAKKTQYFGPGTRLLVL.

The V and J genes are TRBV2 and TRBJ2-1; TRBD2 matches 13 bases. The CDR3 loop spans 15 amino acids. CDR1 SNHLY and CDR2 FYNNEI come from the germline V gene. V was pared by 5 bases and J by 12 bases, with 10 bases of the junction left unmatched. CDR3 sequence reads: CASSPTSGGSLGQFF. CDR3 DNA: TGTGCCAGCAGTCCGACTAGCGGGGGGTCCCTGGGGCAGTTCTTC. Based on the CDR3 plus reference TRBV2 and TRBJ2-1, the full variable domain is EPEVTQTPSHQVTQMGQEVILRCVPISNHLYFYWYRQILGQKVEFLVSFYNNEISEKSEIFDDQFSVERPDGSNFTLKIRSTKLEDSAMYFCASSPTSGGSLGQFFGPGTRLTVL.

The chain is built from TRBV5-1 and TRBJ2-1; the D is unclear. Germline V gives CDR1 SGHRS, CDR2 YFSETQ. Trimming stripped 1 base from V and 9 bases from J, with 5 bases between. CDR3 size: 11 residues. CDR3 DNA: TGCGCCAGCAGCTTGTCCGGTGAGCAGTTCTTC. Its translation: CASSLSGEQFF.

The CDR3 DNA follows: TGTGCCACCAGCATAGGACAGCCTGCCTACGAGCAGTACTTC. Amino acid sequence: CATSIGQPAYEQYF. The chain links TRBV15 to TRBJ2-5, with a possible D match to TRBD1 (6 bases). The J call may be incorrect, as the DNA end agrees better with TRBJ2-7. There are 14 residues in the CDR3. Per germline, CDR1 LNHNV and CDR2 YYDKDF (reference sequence).

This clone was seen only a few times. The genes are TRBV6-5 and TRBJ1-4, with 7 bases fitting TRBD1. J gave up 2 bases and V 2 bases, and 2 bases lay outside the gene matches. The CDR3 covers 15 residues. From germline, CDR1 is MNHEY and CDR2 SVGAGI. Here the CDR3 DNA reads TGTGCCAGCAGTTACAGGGGGCGTACTAATGAAAAACTGTTTTTT. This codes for CASSYRGRTNEKLFF.

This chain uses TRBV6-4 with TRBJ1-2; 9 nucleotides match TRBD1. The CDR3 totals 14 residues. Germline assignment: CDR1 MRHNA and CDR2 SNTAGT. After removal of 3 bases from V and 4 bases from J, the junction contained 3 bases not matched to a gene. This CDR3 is CASSESQGAYGYTF. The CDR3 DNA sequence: TGTGCCAGCAGTGAGTCACAGGGGGCCTATGGCTACACCTTC.

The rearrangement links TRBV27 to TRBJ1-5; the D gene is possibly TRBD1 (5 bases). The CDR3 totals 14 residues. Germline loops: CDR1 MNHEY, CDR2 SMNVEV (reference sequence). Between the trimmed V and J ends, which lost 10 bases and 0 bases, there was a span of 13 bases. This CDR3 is CATNQGYSNQPQHF. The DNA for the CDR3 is TGTGCCACCAACCAGGGTTATAGCAATCAGCCCCAGCATTTT.

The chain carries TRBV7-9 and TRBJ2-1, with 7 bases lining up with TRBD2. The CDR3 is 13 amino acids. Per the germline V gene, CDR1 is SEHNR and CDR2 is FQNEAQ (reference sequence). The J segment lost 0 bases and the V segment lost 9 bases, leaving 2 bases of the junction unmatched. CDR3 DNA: TGTGCCAGTTCGGGGGGCTCCTACAATGAGCAGTTCTTC. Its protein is CASSGGSYNEQFF.

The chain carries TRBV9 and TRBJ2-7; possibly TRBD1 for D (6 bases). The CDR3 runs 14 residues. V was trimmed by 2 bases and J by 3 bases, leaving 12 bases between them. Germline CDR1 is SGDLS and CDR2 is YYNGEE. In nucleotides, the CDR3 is TGTGCCAGCAGCGTGGAGAGGGACAACTACGAGCAGTACTTC. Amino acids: CASSVERDNYEQYF. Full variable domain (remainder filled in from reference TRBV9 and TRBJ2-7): DSGVTQTPKHLITATGQRVTLRCSPRSGDLSVYWYQQSLDQGLQFLIQYYNGEERAKGNILERFSAQQFPDLHSELNLSSLELGDSALYFCASSVERDNYEQYFGPGTRLTVT.

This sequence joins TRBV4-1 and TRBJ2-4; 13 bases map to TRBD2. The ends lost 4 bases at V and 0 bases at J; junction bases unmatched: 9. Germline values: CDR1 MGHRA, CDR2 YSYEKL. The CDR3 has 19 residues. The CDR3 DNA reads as TGCGCCAGCAGCCCGGAGGGACTAGCGGGATTGCTAGCCAAAAACATTCAGTACTTC. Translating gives CASSPEGLAGLLAKNIQYF.

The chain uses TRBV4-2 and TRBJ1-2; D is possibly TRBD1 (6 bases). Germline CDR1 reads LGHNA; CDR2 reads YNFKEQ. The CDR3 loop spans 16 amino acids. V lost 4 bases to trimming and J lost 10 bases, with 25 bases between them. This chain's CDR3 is CASSPRGGGASNDYTF. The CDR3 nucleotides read TGTGCCAGCAGCCCCAGAGGGGGGGGCGCGAGTAACGACTACACCTTC.

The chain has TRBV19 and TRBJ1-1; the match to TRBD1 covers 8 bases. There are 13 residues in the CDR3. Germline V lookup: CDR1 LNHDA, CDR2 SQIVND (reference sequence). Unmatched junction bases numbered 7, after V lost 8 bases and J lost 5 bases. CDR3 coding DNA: TGTGCCAGTTTCAGGGGGCTTGGAACTGAAGCTTTCTTT. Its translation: CASFRGLGTEAFF.

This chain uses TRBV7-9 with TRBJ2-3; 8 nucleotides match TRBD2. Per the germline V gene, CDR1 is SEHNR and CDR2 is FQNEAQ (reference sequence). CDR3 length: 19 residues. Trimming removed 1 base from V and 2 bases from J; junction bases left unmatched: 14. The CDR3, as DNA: TGTGCCAGCAGCTTAGTTGGCTCCCTTGGCGGGGGGCTCACAGATACGCAGTATTTT. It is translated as CASSLVGSLGGGLTDTQYF.

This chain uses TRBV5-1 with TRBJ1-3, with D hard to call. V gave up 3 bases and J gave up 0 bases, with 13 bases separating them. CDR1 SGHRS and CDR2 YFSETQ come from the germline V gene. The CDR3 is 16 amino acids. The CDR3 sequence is CASSWWGRDSGNTIYF. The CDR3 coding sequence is TGCGCCAGCAGCTGGTGGGGTAGGGACTCTGGAAACACCATATATTTT.

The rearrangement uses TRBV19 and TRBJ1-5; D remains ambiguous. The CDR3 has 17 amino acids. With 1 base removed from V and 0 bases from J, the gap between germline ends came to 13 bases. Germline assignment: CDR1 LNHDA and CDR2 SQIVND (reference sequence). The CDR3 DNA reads TGTGCCAGTAGTATAGTCATTGTCCGCCATAGCAATCAGCCCCAGCATTTT. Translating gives CASSIVIVRHSNQPQHF.

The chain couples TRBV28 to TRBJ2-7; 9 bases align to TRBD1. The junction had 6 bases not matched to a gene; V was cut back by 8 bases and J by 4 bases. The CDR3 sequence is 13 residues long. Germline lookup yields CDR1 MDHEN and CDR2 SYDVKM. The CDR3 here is CASGDRARYEQYF. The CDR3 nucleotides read TGTGCCAGCGGGGACAGGGCGAGGTACGAGCAGTACTTC. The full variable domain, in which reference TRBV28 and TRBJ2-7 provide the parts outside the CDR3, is DVKVTQSSRYLVKRTGEKVFLECVQDMDHENMFWYRQDPGLGLRLIYFSYDVKMKEKGDIPEGYSVSREKKERFSLILESASTNQTSMYLCASGDRARYEQYFGPGTRLTVT.

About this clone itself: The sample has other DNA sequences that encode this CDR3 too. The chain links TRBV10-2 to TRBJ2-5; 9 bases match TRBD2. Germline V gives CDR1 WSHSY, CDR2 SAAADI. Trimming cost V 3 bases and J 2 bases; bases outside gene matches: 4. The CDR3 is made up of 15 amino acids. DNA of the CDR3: TGCGCCAGCAGTGAAGCGGGGGGTCGTCAAGAGACCCAGTACTTC. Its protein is CASSEAGGRQETQYF.

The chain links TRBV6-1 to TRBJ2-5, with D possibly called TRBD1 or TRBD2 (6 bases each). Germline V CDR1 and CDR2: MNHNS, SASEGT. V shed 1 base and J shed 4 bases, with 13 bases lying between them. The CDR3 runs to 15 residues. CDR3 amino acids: CASSEVGGRTETQYF. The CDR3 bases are TGTGCCAGCAGTGAAGTTGGGGGGCGCACAGAGACCCAGTACTTC.

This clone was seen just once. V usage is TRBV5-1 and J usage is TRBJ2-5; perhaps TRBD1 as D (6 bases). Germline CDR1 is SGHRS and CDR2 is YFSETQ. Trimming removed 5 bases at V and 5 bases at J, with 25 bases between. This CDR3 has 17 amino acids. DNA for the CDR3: TGCGCCAGCAGTCCGGCGAGGGACATCTCCTGGTTGGAGACCCAGTACTTC. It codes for CASSPARDISWLETQYF.

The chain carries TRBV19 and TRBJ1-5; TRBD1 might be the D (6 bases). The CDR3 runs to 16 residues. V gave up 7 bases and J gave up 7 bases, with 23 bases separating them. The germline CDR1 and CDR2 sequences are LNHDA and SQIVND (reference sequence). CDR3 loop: CASIKTMGAWPQPQHF. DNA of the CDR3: TGTGCCAGTATTAAGACGATGGGGGCGTGGCCGCAGCCCCAGCATTTT.

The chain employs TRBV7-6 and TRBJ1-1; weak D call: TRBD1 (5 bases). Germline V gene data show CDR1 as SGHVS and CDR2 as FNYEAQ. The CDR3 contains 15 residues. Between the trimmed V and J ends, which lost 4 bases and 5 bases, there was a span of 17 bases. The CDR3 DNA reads TGTGCCAGCAGCTCACTACATGGGGGGGGGACTGAAGCTTTCTTT. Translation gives CASSSLHGGGTEAFF.

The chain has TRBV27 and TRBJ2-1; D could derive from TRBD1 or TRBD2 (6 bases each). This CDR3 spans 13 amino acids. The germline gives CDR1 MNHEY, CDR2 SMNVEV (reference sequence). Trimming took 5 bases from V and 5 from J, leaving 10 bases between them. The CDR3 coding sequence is TGTGCCAGCAGTAGGGGGGAAAACAATGAGCAGTTCTTC. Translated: CASSRGENNEQFF.